This TCR beta chain was found in a study of early T cells in non-severe SARS-CoV-2 infection. The TCR library protocol was used to attach unique molecular identifiers. These identifiers were attached to individual cDNA molecules. TCRdb re-called the 5' RACE reads through MiXCR, storing one row per CDR3 protein. The data hold about 77,000 distinct CDR3 sequences, with about 17% observed a single time. Deletions cut 9 bases from V and 4 bases from J, with 16 bases between. This CDR3 has 15 amino acids. What was sequenced was whole blood. The clonotype originates from an adult who was a healthcare worker with PCR-confirmed SARS-CoV-2 infection or an uninfected control (not recorded which). The chain carries TRBV12-3 or TRBV12-4 and TRBJ2-6, with D possibly being TRBD2 (6 bases). The CDR3 DNA reads as TGTGCCAGTTCCCTCGGGGGAGGCGGGGCCAACGTCCTGACTTTC. Translation gives CASSLGGGGANVLTF.